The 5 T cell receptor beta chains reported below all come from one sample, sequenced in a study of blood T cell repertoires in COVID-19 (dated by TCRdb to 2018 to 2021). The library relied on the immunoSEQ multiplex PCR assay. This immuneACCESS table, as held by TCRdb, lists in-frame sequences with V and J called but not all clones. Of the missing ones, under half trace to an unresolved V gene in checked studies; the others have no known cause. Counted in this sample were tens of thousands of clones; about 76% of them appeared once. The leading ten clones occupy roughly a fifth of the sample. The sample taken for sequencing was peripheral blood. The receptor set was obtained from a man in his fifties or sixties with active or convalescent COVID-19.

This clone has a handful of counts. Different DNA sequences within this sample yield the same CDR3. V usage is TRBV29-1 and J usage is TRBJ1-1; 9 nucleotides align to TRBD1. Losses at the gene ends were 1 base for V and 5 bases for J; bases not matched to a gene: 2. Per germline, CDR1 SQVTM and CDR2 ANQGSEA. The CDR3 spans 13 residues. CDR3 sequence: CSVEVGTGTEAFF. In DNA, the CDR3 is TGCAGCGTTGAAGTCGGGACAGGGACTGAAGCTTTCTTT. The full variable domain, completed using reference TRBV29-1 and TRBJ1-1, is SAVISQKPSRDICQRGTSLTIQCQVDSQVTMMFWYRQQPGQSLTLIATANQGSEATYESGFVIDKFPISRPNLTFSTLTVSNMSPEDSSIYLCSVEVGTGTEAFFGQGTRLTVV.

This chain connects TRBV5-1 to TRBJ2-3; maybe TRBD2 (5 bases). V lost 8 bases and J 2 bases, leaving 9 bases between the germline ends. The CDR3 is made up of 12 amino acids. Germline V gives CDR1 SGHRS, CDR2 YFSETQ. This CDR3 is CARDFPTDTQYF. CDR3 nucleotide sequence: TGCGCCAGGGACTTTCCCACAGATACGCAGTATTTT.

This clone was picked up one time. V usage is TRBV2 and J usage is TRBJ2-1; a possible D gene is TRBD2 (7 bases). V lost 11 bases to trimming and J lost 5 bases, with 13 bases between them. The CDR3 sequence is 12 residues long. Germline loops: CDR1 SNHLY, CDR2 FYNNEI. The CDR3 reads CARGGSNNEQFF. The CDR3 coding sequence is TGTGCCCGCGGGGGCAGTAACAATGAGCAGTTCTTC.

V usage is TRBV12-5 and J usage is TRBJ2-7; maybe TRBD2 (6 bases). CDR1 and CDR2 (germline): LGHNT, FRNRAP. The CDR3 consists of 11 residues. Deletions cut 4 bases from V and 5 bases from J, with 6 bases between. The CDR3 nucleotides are TGTGCTAGTGGTTGGGGGGACGAGCAGTACTTC. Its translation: CASGWGDEQYF.

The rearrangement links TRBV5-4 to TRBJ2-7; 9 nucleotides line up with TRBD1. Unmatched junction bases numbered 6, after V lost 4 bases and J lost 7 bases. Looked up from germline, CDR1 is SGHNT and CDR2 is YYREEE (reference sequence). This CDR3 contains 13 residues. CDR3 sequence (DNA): TGTGCCAGCAGCATGACAGGGGGGTGGGAGCAGTACTTC. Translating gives CASSMTGGWEQYF.